The T cell receptor (beta chain) under discussion was sequenced for a study of PD-1 blockade in classical Hodgkin lymphoma (dated by TCRdb to the early 2020s). As for the study more broadly: Nivolumab dosing was 3 mg/kg intravenously every 2 weeks, continuing until either disease progression or unacceptable toxicity. The study used CyTOF and TCR beta sequencing to define a peripheral blood immune signature of response to PD-1 blockade in classical Hodgkin lymphoma. Study-level results and caveats: CD4+ but not CD8+ TCR diversity rose significantly by C4D1 (p=0.0027 vs p=0.16), most apparent in complete responders (p=0.02). The study was restricted to a single clinical trial cohort, and the causes of repertoire differences, possibly disease activity or prior therapy, were left undefined. Lower diversity was seen in patients whose nivolumab began less than 1 year after ASCT, and these patients were left out of later analyses so that immune reconstitution would not confound the results. Among trial patients, those achieving complete response had baseline diversity similar to that of newly diagnosed patients, while diversity was significantly lower in partial responders and progressors. Baseline TCR diversity was reported as lower in newly diagnosed patients than in healthy donors, and lower still in relapsed/refractory patients.

Genomic DNA was extracted with the Qiagen DNeasy kit from unsorted PBMCs and from negatively selected CD4+ and CD8+ fractions. Amplification of TCR beta CDR3 regions was done by immunoSEQ multiplex PCR with primers that anneal to V and J segments. Amplification bias was minimized using a synthetic immune receptor repertoire, and residual bias was removed computationally after sequencing. In the source study's methods: Custom Python scripts were used to quantify repertoire diversity as the Shannon entropy index. Unsorted, CD4+ and CD8+ repertoires were analyzed separately, except in combined analyses where CD4+ and CD8+ sequences were merged in silico. Clonal expansion was defined as a frequency increase of at least 2-fold after treatment compared with C1D1, and clones undetected at baseline were assigned a pseudocount of 0.5. Clones with 0 or 1 copy at C1D1 were classified as singleton clones, and clones with 2 or more copies were classified as non-singleton clones. By matching protein sequences in sorted samples from the same patient, clones expanded in unsorted samples were annotated as CD4+, CD8+ or unknown. Wilcoxon tests were applied to paired samples to test diversity changes from C1D1 to C4D1. Entries here come from immuneACCESS through TCRdb and include only in-frame sequences with V and J called. Some clones fail to appear in such tables; in the studies checked, an unresolved V gene covers under half of the shortfall, and the cause of the remainder is unknown. V, J and clone size are those of that table, while D and trimming were read from the DNA. This sample gives about 75,000 clones in total; around 93% of them show up just once. Of the sample, 6.5% to 8% is held by the ten largest clones.

Per the publication, the time point label means: cycle 1 day 1 (C1D1), immediately before nivolumab initiation. Every trial patient had relapsed following autologous stem cell transplantation, and prior brentuximab vedotin exposure was what differed among cohorts A, B and C. The trial cohort was composed of over 50 patients with relapsed/refractory classical Hodgkin lymphoma, for whom complete response, partial response or progressive disease was recorded as best overall response. Trial patients were treated with single-agent nivolumab in the multi-cohort phase II CheckMate 205 trial. Best overall response was determined by an independent review committee according to the 2007 International Working Group response criteria. PBMCs from the trial were collected at three points: immediately before nivolumab initiation (C1D1), and during therapy at cycle 2 day 1 and cycle 4 day 1. After peripheral blood was drawn into 8 mL Vacutainer Cell Preparation Tubes, PBMCs were isolated by centrifugation and then cryopreserved.

As concerns this clone: Its antigen is currently not known. Per-base quality was not reported, and no clone a single base away is much larger than it.

Its CDR3 holds 13 amino acids, cysteine through phenylalanine. Only the CDR3 DNA stays, 39 bases, in frame from base 1. After removal of 6 bases from V and 10 bases from J, the junction retains 14 bases not matched to a gene. CDR1 and CDR2, per the germline V gene, are SQVTM and ANQGSEA. The specimen was peripheral blood mononuclear cells (PBMCs), collected at baseline. This TCR was recovered from a human donor with classical Hodgkin lymphoma. The chain was built from TRBV29-1 and TRBJ1-1; TRBD1 matches 7 bases in the middle. The CDR3 protein sequence reads: CSVEIDREVSAFF. The DNA sequence follows: TGCAGCGTCGAGATCGACAGGGAGGTGTCAGCTTTCTTT.